Sequencing of this TCR beta chain was carried out in a study of metastatic and nonmetastatic thyroid tumors. Study summary: Across peripheral blood and tumor or nodule tissue samples taken from malignant and benign thyroid patients, the repertoires were compared with one another.

Points on this clone: Its specificity is not known.

Trimming shortened V by 0 bases and J by 6 bases, and 6 bases separated the two germline ends. CDR1 is GTSNPN and CDR2 is SVGIG in the germline V gene (reference sequence). This CDR3 contains 12 residues. How the authors handled the data: Researchers built a distant-metastasis classifier for papillary thyroid cancer that drew on CDR3 differences across clinicopathological groups. TCRdb re-called the PCR reads through MiXCR. The V and J calls follow TCRdb's processing rather than the paper's. There are 35,000 or so clones in the sample; around 17% occur only once, and around 11% lies in the top ten. Points from the study as a whole: Relative to benign nodules, malignant thyroid tumors were reportedly characterized by significantly elevated TCR beta diversity in blood and tumor.

None of the patients had undergone any treatment ahead of thyroid surgery. V usage is TRBV30 and J usage is TRBJ2-1; D call uncertain. The sample comprised blood. This TCR was sampled from a male donor with papillary thyroid cancer or a benign thyroid nodule (not recorded which). Some clones in this sample may be carry-over from other donors' samples. This chain's CDR3 is CAWSVGSNEQFF. The CDR3 DNA sequence: TGTGCCTGGAGTGTTGGCTCCAATGAGCAGTTCTTC.